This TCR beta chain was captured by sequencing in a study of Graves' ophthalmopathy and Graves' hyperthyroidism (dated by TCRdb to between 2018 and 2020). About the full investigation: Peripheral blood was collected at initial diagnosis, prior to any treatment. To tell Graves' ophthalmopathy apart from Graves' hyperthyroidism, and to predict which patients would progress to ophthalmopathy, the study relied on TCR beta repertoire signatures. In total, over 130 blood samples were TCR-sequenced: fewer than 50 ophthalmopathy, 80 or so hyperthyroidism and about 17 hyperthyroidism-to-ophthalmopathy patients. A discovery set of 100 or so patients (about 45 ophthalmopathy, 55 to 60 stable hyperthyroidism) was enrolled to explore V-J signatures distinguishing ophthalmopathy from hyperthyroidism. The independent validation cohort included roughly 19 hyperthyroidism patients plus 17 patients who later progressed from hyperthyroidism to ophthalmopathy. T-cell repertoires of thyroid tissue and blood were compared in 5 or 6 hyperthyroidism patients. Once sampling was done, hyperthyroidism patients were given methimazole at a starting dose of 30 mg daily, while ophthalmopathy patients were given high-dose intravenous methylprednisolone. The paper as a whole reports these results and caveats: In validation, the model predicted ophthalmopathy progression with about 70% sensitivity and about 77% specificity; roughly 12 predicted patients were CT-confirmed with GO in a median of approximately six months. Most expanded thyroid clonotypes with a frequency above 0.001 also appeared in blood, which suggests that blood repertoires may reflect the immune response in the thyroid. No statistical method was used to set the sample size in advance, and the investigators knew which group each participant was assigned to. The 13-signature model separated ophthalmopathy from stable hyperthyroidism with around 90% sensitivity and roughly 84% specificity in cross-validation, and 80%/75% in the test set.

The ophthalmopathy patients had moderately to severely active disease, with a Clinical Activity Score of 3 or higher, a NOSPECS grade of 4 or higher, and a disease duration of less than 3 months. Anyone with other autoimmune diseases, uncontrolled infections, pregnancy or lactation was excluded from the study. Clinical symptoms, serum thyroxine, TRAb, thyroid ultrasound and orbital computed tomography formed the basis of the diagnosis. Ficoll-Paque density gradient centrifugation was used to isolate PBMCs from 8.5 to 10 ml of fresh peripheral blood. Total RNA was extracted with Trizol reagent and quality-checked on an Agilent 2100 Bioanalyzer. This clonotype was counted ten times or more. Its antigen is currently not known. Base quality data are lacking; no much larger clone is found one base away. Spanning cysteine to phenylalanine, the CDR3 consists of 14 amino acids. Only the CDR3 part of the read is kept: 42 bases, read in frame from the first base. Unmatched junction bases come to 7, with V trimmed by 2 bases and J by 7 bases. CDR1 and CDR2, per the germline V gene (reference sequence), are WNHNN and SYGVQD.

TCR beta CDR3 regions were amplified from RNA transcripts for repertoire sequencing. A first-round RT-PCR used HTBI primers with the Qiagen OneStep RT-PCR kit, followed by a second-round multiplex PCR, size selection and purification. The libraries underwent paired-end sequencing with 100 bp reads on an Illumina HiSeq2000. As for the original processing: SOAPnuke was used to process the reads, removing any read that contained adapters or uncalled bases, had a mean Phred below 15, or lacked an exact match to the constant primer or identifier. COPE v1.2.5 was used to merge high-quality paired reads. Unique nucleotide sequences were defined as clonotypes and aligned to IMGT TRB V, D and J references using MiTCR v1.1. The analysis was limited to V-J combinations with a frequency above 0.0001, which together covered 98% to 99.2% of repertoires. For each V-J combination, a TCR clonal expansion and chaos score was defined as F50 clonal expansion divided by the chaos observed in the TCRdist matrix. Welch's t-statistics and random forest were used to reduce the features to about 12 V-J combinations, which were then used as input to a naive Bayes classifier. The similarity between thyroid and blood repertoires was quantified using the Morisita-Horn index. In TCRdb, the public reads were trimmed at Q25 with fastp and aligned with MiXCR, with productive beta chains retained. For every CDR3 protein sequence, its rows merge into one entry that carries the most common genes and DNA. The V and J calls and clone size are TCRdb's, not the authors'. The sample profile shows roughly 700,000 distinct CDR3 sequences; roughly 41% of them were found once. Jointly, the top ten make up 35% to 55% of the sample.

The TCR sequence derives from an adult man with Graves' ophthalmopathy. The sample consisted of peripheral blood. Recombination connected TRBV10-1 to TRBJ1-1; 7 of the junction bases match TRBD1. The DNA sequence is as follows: TGCGCCAGCAGTGAGACTACTTACAGGGGTGAAGCTTTCTTT. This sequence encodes CASSETTYRGEAFF.